This is a list of T cell receptor beta chains from one sample in a study of blood T cell repertoires in COVID-19. Data came from immunoSEQ multiplex PCR; TCRdb stores just in-frame clones and leaves some out. The repertoire has under 250,000 clones, 80% to 90% of them found once; the top ten carry 4.7%. The sequenced sample was peripheral blood. These receptors were taken from a woman in her 70s with acute or convalescent COVID-19. Each CDR3 is given with its conserved first and last residue. Fields, in order: J gene, D gene, V gene, clone size, CDR3 DNA, CDR3 protein. D genes are given only for firm matches. Clone size is shown for a subset of rows, as once, few, many or a class of expanded clone.

j_gene: TRBJ1-1
d_gene: .
v_gene: TRBV5-4
abundance: few
CDR3nt: TGTGCCAGCAGCTCAGCCCAACAGGGATACACTGAAGCTTTCTTT
CDR3aa: CASSSAQQGYTEAFF

j_gene: TRBJ2-2
d_gene: .
v_gene: TRBV27
abundance: .
CDR3nt: TGTGCCAGCAGTTTATTGAGCGCAGGGTCAACCGGGGAGCTGTTTTTT
CDR3aa: CASSLLSAGSTGELFF

j_gene: TRBJ1-6
d_gene: .
v_gene: TRBV9
abundance: .
CDR3nt: TGTGCCAGCAATCGGCAGGGGAATTCACCCCTCCACTTT
CDR3aa: CASNRQGNSPLHF

j_gene: TRBJ1-2
d_gene: .
v_gene: TRBV19
abundance: .
CDR3nt: TGTGCCAGTAGTATAGCTGCTGGACAAAACTATGGCTACACCTTC
CDR3aa: CASSIAAGQNYGYTF

j_gene: TRBJ1-5
d_gene: .
v_gene: TRBV19
abundance: .
CDR3nt: TGTGCCAGTAGTATTAACGGGTGGGATCAGCCCCAGCATTTT
CDR3aa: CASSINGWDQPQHF

j_gene: TRBJ2-5
d_gene: TRBD1
v_gene: TRBV7-9
abundance: once
CDR3nt: TGTGCCAGCAGCTTAGATGGGCTACAGGGGGGGACCCAGTACTTC
CDR3aa: CASSLDGLQGGTQYF

j_gene: TRBJ2-1
d_gene: .
v_gene: TRBV30
abundance: .
CDR3nt: TGTGCCTGGACCCTTCCACAGGGTTTTGGGGAGCAGTTCTTC
CDR3aa: CAWTLPQGFGEQFF

j_gene: TRBJ1-5
d_gene: TRBD1
v_gene: TRBV10-2
abundance: .
CDR3nt: TGCGCCAGCAGTGAGGGGACAGGGGCTCAGCCCCAGCATTTT
CDR3aa: CASSEGTGAQPQHF

j_gene: TRBJ1-1
d_gene: .
v_gene: TRBV6-5
abundance: many
CDR3nt: TGTGCCAGCAGTTACTCGATTGCAGGGAACACTGAAGCTTTCTTT
CDR3aa: CASSYSIAGNTEAFF

j_gene: TRBJ1-6
d_gene: .
v_gene: TRBV4-2
abundance: .
CDR3nt: TGTGCCAGCAATACCCGTCAGGTCAATTCACCCCTCCACTTT
CDR3aa: CASNTRQVNSPLHF

j_gene: TRBJ1-5
d_gene: .
v_gene: TRBV18
abundance: .
CDR3nt: TGTGCCAGCTCATTACAGGGAGCTAGCAATCAGCCCCAGCATTTT
CDR3aa: CASSLQGASNQPQHF

j_gene: TRBJ1-6
d_gene: .
v_gene: TRBV3-1/TRBV3-2
abundance: .
CDR3nt: TGTGCCAGCAGCCAACAGGGTCGGCCACCCCTCCACTTT
CDR3aa: CASSQQGRPPLHF

j_gene: TRBJ2-7
d_gene: TRBD2
v_gene: TRBV3-1/TRBV3-2
abundance: .
CDR3nt: TGTGCCAGCAGCCCAACTAGCGGGGGCTCGTTCTCCTACGAGCAGTACTTC
CDR3aa: CASSPTSGGSFSYEQYF

j_gene: TRBJ1-4
d_gene: .
v_gene: TRBV5-1
abundance: .
CDR3nt: TGCGCCAGCAGCTTGGCGGCAGGGGTGGATGAAAAACTGTTTTTT
CDR3aa: CASSLAAGVDEKLFF

j_gene: TRBJ1-2
d_gene: .
v_gene: TRBV4-2
abundance: .
CDR3nt: TGTGCCAGCAGCCAACGGGGGATGTACGGCTACACCTTC
CDR3aa: CASSQRGMYGYTF

j_gene: TRBJ2-1
d_gene: TRBD1
v_gene: TRBV2
abundance: .
CDR3nt: TGTGCCAGCAGTTCCGGGACAGTATACAATGAGCAGTTCTTC
CDR3aa: CASSSGTVYNEQFF

j_gene: TRBJ1-6
d_gene: TRBD1
v_gene: TRBV6-2/TRBV6-3
abundance: .
CDR3nt: TGTGCCAGCAGTTACACAGGGGAGCGATCACCCCTCCACTTT
CDR3aa: CASSYTGERSPLHF

j_gene: TRBJ1-1
d_gene: TRBD1
v_gene: TRBV6-2/TRBV6-3
abundance: .
CDR3nt: TGTGCCAGCAGCACCCCGCACAGGGGGGGTAATGAAGCTTTCTTT
CDR3aa: CASSTPHRGGNEAFF

j_gene: TRBJ1-1
d_gene: .
v_gene: TRBV6-6
abundance: .
CDR3nt: TGTGCCAGCAGTGATGGAACAGGGATGAACACTGAAGCTTTCTTT
CDR3aa: CASSDGTGMNTEAFF

j_gene: TRBJ1-5
d_gene: .
v_gene: TRBV19
abundance: .
CDR3nt: TGTGCCAGTAGTATGGGCAGAAATAGCAATCAGCCCCAGCATTTT
CDR3aa: CASSMGRNSNQPQHF

j_gene: TRBJ1-4
d_gene: TRBD1
v_gene: TRBV7-9
abundance: .
CDR3nt: TGTGCCAGCAGCGGATCCGGGACAGGGGTCAGAGAAAAACTGTTTTTT
CDR3aa: CASSGSGTGVREKLFF

j_gene: TRBJ1-4
d_gene: .
v_gene: TRBV11-2
abundance: once
CDR3nt: TGTGCCAGCAGCCCAGACATCATCTGGGAAAAACTGTTTTTT
CDR3aa: CASSPDIIWEKLFF

j_gene: TRBJ2-1
d_gene: TRBD2
v_gene: TRBV9
abundance: once
CDR3nt: TGTGCCAGTGGGACTAGCGGTTTCAATGAGCAGTTCTTC
CDR3aa: CASGTSGFNEQFF

j_gene: TRBJ1-1
d_gene: .
v_gene: TRBV18
abundance: .
CDR3nt: TGTGCCAGCTCACCGGGACAAAGACGAGAAGCTTTCTTT
CDR3aa: CASSPGQRREAFF

j_gene: TRBJ1-5
d_gene: .
v_gene: TRBV4-2
abundance: few
CDR3nt: TGTGCCAGCAGCCAAGATCTCGACACCCTTGGTGGGCCCCAGCATTTT
CDR3aa: CASSQDLDTLGGPQHF

j_gene: TRBJ2-1
d_gene: TRBD1
v_gene: TRBV2
abundance: .
CDR3nt: TGTGCCACTACTCCGGGACAGAGTTACAATGAGCAGTTCTTC
CDR3aa: CATTPGQSYNEQFF

j_gene: TRBJ2-7
d_gene: TRBD2
v_gene: TRBV7-2
abundance: .
CDR3nt: TGTGCCAGCAGCATCAGACTAGCGGGGGATTACACCTACGAGCAGTACTTC
CDR3aa: CASSIRLAGDYTYEQYF

j_gene: TRBJ2-7
d_gene: TRBD1
v_gene: TRBV2
abundance: few
CDR3nt: TGTGCCAGCAGTGAAGCGCTTGGGACAGGGGGCCCCGGGGCGTACTTC
CDR3aa: CASSEALGTGGPGAYF

j_gene: TRBJ1-4
d_gene: .
v_gene: TRBV25-1
abundance: .
CDR3nt: TGTGCCAGCAGAGCTCCCACCCGACTTGATGAAAAACTGTTTTTT
CDR3aa: CASRAPTRLDEKLFF

j_gene: TRBJ2-2
d_gene: TRBD1
v_gene: TRBV9
abundance: .
CDR3nt: TGTGCCAGCAGCGGAAGGGCAGACAGGGGGAACACCGGGGAGCTGTTTTTT
CDR3aa: CASSGRADRGNTGELFF

j_gene: TRBJ1-4
d_gene: .
v_gene: TRBV5-4
abundance: .
CDR3nt: TGTGCCAGCAGCTTAAATGGGAGGGATGAAAAACTGTTTTTT
CDR3aa: CASSLNGRDEKLFF

j_gene: TRBJ2-1
d_gene: TRBD1
v_gene: TRBV6-1
abundance: .
CDR3nt: TGTGCCAGCAGTGAAGGGGCAGGGGGCCTAAATGAGCAGTTCTTC
CDR3aa: CASSEGAGGLNEQFF

j_gene: TRBJ2-5
d_gene: TRBD1
v_gene: TRBV30
abundance: .
CDR3nt: TGTGCCTGGTTACGGACAGGGGCGACGTTACAGACCCAGTACTTC
CDR3aa: CAWLRTGATLQTQYF

j_gene: TRBJ1-2
d_gene: .
v_gene: TRBV6-5
abundance: .
CDR3nt: TGTGCCAGCAAGGCAGGGTCGGACTATGGCTACACCTTC
CDR3aa: CASKAGSDYGYTF

j_gene: TRBJ2-1
d_gene: TRBD2
v_gene: TRBV4-3
abundance: .
CDR3nt: TGCGCCAGCAGCCAAGACTCAAGCGGGAGGACTAACAATGAGCAGTTCTTC
CDR3aa: CASSQDSSGRTNNEQFF

j_gene: TRBJ1-2
d_gene: .
v_gene: TRBV5-1
abundance: .
CDR3nt: TGCGCCAGCAGCTTGGTAGCAGGGAACTATGGCTACACCTTC
CDR3aa: CASSLVAGNYGYTF

j_gene: TRBJ2-1
d_gene: .
v_gene: TRBV6-5
abundance: .
CDR3nt: TGTGCCAGCACCGTGGGGGGGCTTAACAATGAGCAGTTCTTC
CDR3aa: CASTVGGLNNEQFF

j_gene: TRBJ2-3
d_gene: TRBD2
v_gene: TRBV7-9
abundance: .
CDR3nt: TGTGCCAGCAGCCTCCGAGTGGTACTAGCGGGGGGAGATACGCAGTATTTT
CDR3aa: CASSLRVVLAGGDTQYF

j_gene: TRBJ1-2
d_gene: TRBD1
v_gene: TRBV7-9
abundance: few
CDR3nt: TGTGCCAGCAGCTTAAGGGGGCGTCTTGGCTACACCTTC
CDR3aa: CASSLRGRLGYTF

j_gene: TRBJ1-2
d_gene: .
v_gene: TRBV6-2/TRBV6-3
abundance: .
CDR3nt: TGTGCCAGCACCCCAGAGTTCGGCTATGGCTACACCTTC
CDR3aa: CASTPEFGYGYTF

j_gene: TRBJ2-3
d_gene: TRBD2
v_gene: TRBV18
abundance: .
CDR3nt: TGTGCCAGCTCACCCCCATCGGGGGGGCCGAGAGATACGCAGTATTTT
CDR3aa: CASSPPSGGPRDTQYF

j_gene: TRBJ2-7
d_gene: .
v_gene: TRBV19
abundance: .
CDR3nt: TGTGCCAGTAGTTGGGACACCTACGAGCAGTACTTC
CDR3aa: CASSWDTYEQYF

j_gene: TRBJ1-5
d_gene: TRBD1
v_gene: TRBV24-1
abundance: .
CDR3nt: TGTGCCACCAGTGGTTCCACCGGGACAGGGAACAATCAGCCCCAGCATTTT
CDR3aa: CATSGSTGTGNNQPQHF

j_gene: TRBJ1-2
d_gene: .
v_gene: TRBV2
abundance: .
CDR3nt: TGTGCCAGCAGTCTTACAGGCTACACCTTC
CDR3aa: CASSLTGYTF

j_gene: TRBJ2-3
d_gene: .
v_gene: TRBV19
abundance: .
CDR3nt: TGTGCCAGTAGTATCGGCACGACGGGGGATACGCAGTATTTT
CDR3aa: CASSIGTTGDTQYF

j_gene: TRBJ2-5
d_gene: .
v_gene: TRBV6-5
abundance: .
CDR3nt: TGTGCCAGCAGCCTTGGGGGGATACAAGAGACCCAGTACTTC
CDR3aa: CASSLGGIQETQYF

j_gene: TRBJ2-3
d_gene: .
v_gene: TRBV2
abundance: .
CDR3nt: TGTGCCAGCAGTGTGGAGCGGCCTAGCACAGATACGCAGTATTTT
CDR3aa: CASSVERPSTDTQYF

j_gene: TRBJ2-7
d_gene: .
v_gene: TRBV6-5
abundance: .
CDR3nt: TGTGCCAGCAGGAGGTTAGGTGAGCAGTACTTC
CDR3aa: CASRRLGEQYF

j_gene: TRBJ1-6
d_gene: .
v_gene: TRBV11-2
abundance: .
CDR3nt: TGTGCCAGCAGCGACCCGGGTGGCTCCTATAATTCACCCCTCCACTTT
CDR3aa: CASSDPGGSYNSPLHF

j_gene: TRBJ2-1
d_gene: TRBD2
v_gene: TRBV3-1/TRBV3-2
abundance: .
CDR3nt: TGTGCCAGCAGCGATACTAGCGGGGAGCGCAATGAGCAGTTCTTC
CDR3aa: CASSDTSGERNEQFF

j_gene: TRBJ2-5
d_gene: TRBD2
v_gene: TRBV7-8
abundance: .
CDR3nt: TGTGCCAGCAGCTCTATAGCGGGTTCTTTACACTTC
CDR3aa: CASSSIAGSLHF

j_gene: TRBJ2-1
d_gene: .
v_gene: TRBV7-2
abundance: few
CDR3nt: TGTGCCAGCAGCTTAGACGGGGGAACTACCTACAATGAGCAGTTCTTC
CDR3aa: CASSLDGGTTYNEQFF

j_gene: TRBJ1-3
d_gene: TRBD1
v_gene: TRBV3-1/TRBV3-2
abundance: .
CDR3nt: TGTGCCAGCAGCCACTCCAGGGGGCTCGGAAACACCATATATTTT
CDR3aa: CASSHSRGLGNTIYF

j_gene: TRBJ2-7
d_gene: .
v_gene: TRBV18
abundance: .
CDR3nt: TGTGCCAGCTCACCCCAGACAGGCCGCCTCTCCTACGAGCAGTACTTC
CDR3aa: CASSPQTGRLSYEQYF

j_gene: TRBJ1-1
d_gene: TRBD1
v_gene: TRBV18
abundance: .
CDR3nt: TGTGCCAGCTCACCGGGACAGGATCTTGAAGCTTTCTTT
CDR3aa: CASSPGQDLEAFF

j_gene: TRBJ2-3
d_gene: TRBD2
v_gene: TRBV11-3
abundance: .
CDR3nt: TGTGCCAGCCGATCCTCTAGCGGGGGTACAGATACGCAGTATTTT
CDR3aa: CASRSSSGGTDTQYF

j_gene: TRBJ1-2
d_gene: TRBD1
v_gene: TRBV29-1
abundance: .
CDR3nt: TGCAGCATTTTCGGGACAGGGGCGCCTGGCGGCTACACCTTC
CDR3aa: CSIFGTGAPGGYTF

j_gene: TRBJ2-7
d_gene: .
v_gene: TRBV6-2/TRBV6-3
abundance: .
CDR3nt: TGTGCCAGCAGTTCACTATGGGGACAAAAGTACTTC
CDR3aa: CASSSLWGQKYF